This passage covers 24 T cell receptor beta chains from one sample sequenced in a study of blood T cell repertoires in COVID-19. Only in-frame clones appear in the TCRdb table, and some are missing; sequencing was by immunoSEQ multiplex PCR. The sample consists of about 110,000 clones, approximately 81% of them appearing once. Sequencing used peripheral blood. The receptors were sampled from a man in his forties with acute or convalescent COVID-19.

The chain couples TRBV5-6 to TRBJ1-4; D call uncertain. V lost 4 bases, J lost 3 bases, and 13 bases lay in between. CDR3 size: 15 residues. Germline V gene data show CDR1 as SGHDT and CDR2 as YYEEEE. DNA for the CDR3: TGTGCCAGCAGCCCCTTCCCGGGAGCTAATGAAAAACTGTTTTTT. It yields the protein CASSPFPGANEKLFF.

Concerning this clone: An end of the junction does not agree with germline; a read error may underlie this. Other DNA sequences within the sample encode an identical CDR3. The chain uses TRBV7-7 and TRBJ2-1, with 10 bases matching TRBD2. Germline V CDR1 and CDR2: SSHAT, FNYEAQ (reference sequence). There are 14 residues in the CDR3. The CDR3 here is CASSLSGGALEQFF. CDR3 DNA sequence: TGTGCTAGCAGCTTGAGCGGGGGGGCATTAGAGCAGTTCTTC.

CDR3 protein: CASSFATGQPQHF. The CDR3 coding sequence is TGTGCCAGCAGTTTCGCGACAGGCCAGCCCCAGCATTTT. The genes are TRBV27 and TRBJ1-5, with D tentatively TRBD1 (6 bases). The germline gives CDR1 MNHEY, CDR2 SMNVEV (reference sequence). This CDR3 comprises 13 residues. V lost 3 bases to trimming and J lost 7 bases, with 10 bases between them.

The V and J genes are TRBV7-2 and TRBJ2-7, with 12 bases lining up with TRBD2. Germline V gene data show CDR1 as SGHTA and CDR2 as FQGNSA. The trim removed 5 bases at V and 5 bases at J, leaving 13 bases unmatched. CDR3 length: 17 residues. The CDR3 region has the DNA TGTGCCAGCAGCGCCTACCGGACTAGCGGGACCGGCAACGAGCAGTACTTC. This codes for CASSAYRTSGTGNEQYF.

The chain employs TRBV6-5 and TRBJ2-7; 8 bases are shared with TRBD1. The CDR3 is made up of 15 amino acids. The V gene's germline CDR1 is MNHEY and CDR2 SVGAGI. V trimming: 6 bases; J trimming: 0 bases; junction bases outside the gene matches: 7. DNA for the CDR3: TGTGCCAGCAGGTGGTCAGGGGGCGGCTCCTACGAGCAGTACTTC. This sequence encodes CASRWSGGGSYEQYF.

The CDR3 DNA reads TGTGCCAGCAGCCAAGATCTTCCACTAGCGGGAGTTTCAGATACGCAGTATTTT. Protein product: CASSQDLPLAGVSDTQYF. The genes are TRBV3-1 (or the pseudogene TRBV3-2) and TRBJ2-3; 11 bases line up with TRBD2. After removal of 0 bases from V and 4 bases from J, the junction contained 9 bases not matched to a gene. This CDR3 has 18 amino acids. Germline V gives CDR1 LGHDT, CDR2 YNNKEL (reference sequence).

The rearrangement links TRBV10-3 to TRBJ1-1, with a tentative D call TRBD1 (5 bases). Per germline, CDR1 ENHRY and CDR2 SYGVKD. The ends were cut back, 8 bases at V and 3 bases at J, with 13 bases in the middle. This CDR3 spans 13 amino acids. In DNA form, the CDR3 reads TGTGCCATCGCGGGGCGTCTGGACACTGAAGCTTTCTTT. As protein: CAIAGRLDTEAFF.

This clone was seen only once. One junction end does not reproduce the germline sequence, and a read error may be involved. The V and J genes are TRBV15 and TRBJ1-3; no clear D. The CDR3 spans 12 residues. Germline V gene lookup returns CDR1 LNHNV and CDR2 YYDKDF (reference sequence). The CDR3 is CATSRERGQRAF. CDR3 nucleotides: TGTGCCACCAGCAGAGAGAGAGGGCAGCGGGCTTTT. The full variable domain, completed using reference TRBV15 and TRBJ1-3, is DAMVIQNPRYQVTQFGKPVTLSCSQTLNHNVMYWYQQKSSQAPKLLFHYYDKDFNNEADTPDNFQSRRPNTSFCFLDIRSPGLGDTAMYLCATSRERGQRAFGEGSWLTVV.

The chain combines TRBV11-2 with TRBJ2-7; TRBD2 agrees at 9 bases. Germline V gives CDR1 SGHAT, CDR2 FQNNGV. V gave up 5 bases and J gave up 6 bases; unmatched junction bases: 17. The CDR3 is made up of 17 amino acids. CDR3 region: CASSPLLRAGGYGEQYF. In DNA form, the CDR3 reads TGTGCCAGCAGCCCCCTCCTTCGAGCGGGAGGTTATGGCGAGCAGTACTTC.

The chain recombines TRBV7-2 with TRBJ1-1, with D possibly matching TRBD1 (5 bases). With 4 bases removed from V and 0 bases from J, the gap between germline ends came to 9 bases. CDR3 length: 14 amino acids. Germline V gene sequence: CDR1 SGHTA, CDR2 FQGNSA. The CDR3: CASSSDRLNTEAFF. CDR3 DNA sequence: TGTGCCAGCAGCTCTGACAGACTGAACACTGAAGCTTTCTTT.

The chain joins TRBV29-1 to TRBJ1-2; D uncertain. Per the germline V gene, CDR1 is SQVTM and CDR2 is ANQGSEA. The length of the CDR3 is 13 residues. Deletions cut 2 bases from V and 4 bases from J, with 11 bases between. CDR3 DNA sequence: TGCAGCGTTGAACTTCCCGTTAGCTATGGCTACACCTTC. Its translation is CSVELPVSYGYTF.

The J gene is TRBJ2-2, the V gene TRBV28; 7 bases match TRBD2. Germline CDR1 is MDHEN and CDR2 is SYDVKM. The CDR3 runs to 15 residues. Trimming removed 6 bases from V and 2 bases from J; junction bases left unmatched: 6. CDR3 region: CASRTGTINTGELFF. CDR3 nucleotide sequence: TGTGCCAGCAGGACCGGGACTATTAACACCGGGGAGCTGTTTTTT.

The V call is TRBV5-5, the J call TRBJ1-6; no firm D call. The CDR3 runs to 13 residues. The germline CDR1 and CDR2 sequences are SGHKS and YYEKEE (reference sequence). V was clipped by 0 bases and J by 8 bases, with 6 bases between them. The CDR3 DNA reads TGTGCCAGCAGCTTGGCCCTAGATTCACCCCTCCACTTT. This encodes CASSLALDSPLHF.

This chain joins TRBV5-8 and TRBJ1-1; D is unresolved. V was cut by 1 base and J by 5 bases, with 9 bases left in between. The CDR3 sequence is 13 residues long. Looked up from germline, CDR1 is SGHTS and CDR2 is YDEGEE. CDR3 sequence (DNA): TGTGCCAGCAGCTTGCGGGGTACGACTGAAGCTTTCTTT. This sequence encodes CASSLRGTTEAFF.

The chain recombines TRBV29-1 with TRBJ2-5, with a tentative D call TRBD1 (6 bases). The length of the CDR3 is 14 residues. Trimming took off 4 bases at V and 4 bases at J, with 16 bases between the two ends. Germline lookup yields CDR1 SQVTM and CDR2 ANQGSEA. Written as DNA, the CDR3 is TGCAGCGTTGGGGGGCTCCAGCGAGGAGAGACCCAGTACTTC. Translation gives CSVGGLQRGETQYF.

About this clone: The same CDR3 can be traced to other DNA sequences in this sample. The chain joins TRBV5-1 to TRBJ2-3; tentatively, D is TRBD2 (6 bases). There are 14 residues in the CDR3. Between the trimmed V and J ends, which lost 0 bases and 3 bases, there was a span of 8 bases. Germline V CDR1 and CDR2: SGHRS, YFSETQ. The CDR3 reads CASSLDRGTDTQYF. The CDR3 nucleotides read TGCGCCAGCAGCTTGGACCGGGGGACAGATACGCAGTATTTT.

V gene TRBV7-3 combines with J gene TRBJ2-3; TRBD2 aligns across 14 bases. V gave up 5 bases and J gave up 2 bases; unmatched junction bases: 9. The CDR3 contains 18 residues. Looked up from germline, CDR1 is SGHTA and CDR2 is FQGTGA. The CDR3, as DNA: TGTGCCAGCAGCCCCCGGAGACTAGCGGGGGGGATCACAGATACGCAGTATTTT. Its translation is CASSPRRLAGGITDTQYF.

The V and J genes are TRBV11-3 and TRBJ2-1; TRBD2 matches at 7 bases. J was trimmed by 6 bases and V by 0 bases; bases with no gene match: 2. The CDR3 loop spans 14 amino acids. Looked up from germline, CDR1 is SGHNT and CDR2 is YENEEA. CDR3 coding DNA: TGTGCCAGCAGCTTAGATGGGGGGGTCAATGAGCAGTTCTTC. Encoded protein: CASSLDGGVNEQFF.

The chain has TRBV7-9 and TRBJ1-2; 10 positions agree with TRBD1. The germline CDR1 and CDR2 sequences are SEHNR and FQNEAQ (reference sequence). V was pared by 1 base and J by 3 bases, with 2 bases of the junction left unmatched. The CDR3 runs 15 residues. CDR3 in DNA: TGTGCCAGCAGCTTAGGACAGGGGGCTCACTATGGCTACACCTTC. Translated: CASSLGQGAHYGYTF.

V usage is TRBV4-1 and J usage is TRBJ2-7; D is ambiguous. The germline V gene has CDR1 MGHRA and CDR2 YSYEKL. CDR3 length: 15 residues. The V end lost 1 base, the J end lost 0 bases, and 10 bases lay between the germline ends. This CDR3 is CASSQARGSSYEQYF. The CDR3 DNA follows: TGCGCCAGCAGCCAAGCCCGCGGTAGCTCCTACGAGCAGTACTTC.

This clone was recorded only once. The chain uses TRBV14 and TRBJ2-6, with D perhaps assigned TRBD1 or TRBD2 (7 bases each). The germline V gene encodes CDR1 SGHDN and CDR2 FVKESK. V was trimmed by 7 bases and J by 1 base, leaving 20 bases between them. This CDR3 is 18 amino acids long. CDR3 coding DNA: TGTGCCAGCATCCAGGGGGGGCAGGGTGAGTCTGGGGCCAACGTCCTGACTTTC. Protein product: CASIQGGQGESGANVLTF.

The chain uses TRBV28 and TRBJ2-2; 7 nucleotides line up with TRBD2. This CDR3 contains 17 residues. The germline gives CDR1 MDHEN, CDR2 SYDVKM. J lost 1 base, V lost 0 bases, and 5 bases had no gene match. CDR3 nucleotides: TGTGCCAGCAGTTTATGGGGGCTAGCGGTGAACACCGGGGAGCTGTTTTTT. Residues: CASSLWGLAVNTGELFF.

This clone came up once. The chain recombines TRBV14 with TRBJ2-1; 16 positions agree with TRBD2. With 3 bases clipped from V and 15 bases from J, the junction kept 14 bases outside the gene matches. The CDR3 runs 17 residues. CDR1 is SGHDN and CDR2 is FVKESK in the germline V gene. The CDR3 region is CASSHLVGTSGGAQVFF. The CDR3 DNA sequence: TGTGCCAGCAGCCACCTAGTCGGGACTAGCGGGGGGGCACAGGTGTTCTTC.

The rearrangement uses TRBV4-1 and TRBJ2-3; 12 bases line up with TRBD2. Losses at the gene ends were 0 bases for V and 6 bases for J; bases not matched to a gene: 4. The germline gives CDR1 MGHRA, CDR2 YSYEKL. The CDR3 is 16 residues long. For the CDR3, the DNA is TGCGCCAGCAGCCAAGAAAGGACTAGCGGGACTGATACGCAGTATTTT. Amino acids: CASSQERTSGTDTQYF.